The TCR beta chain described here comes from a study of regulatory T cells in long-lasting Graves disease. Study-wide results and caveats: Limited sample numbers may have lowered accuracy.

Time point noted: newly diagnosed GD, antithyroid drugs for less than 3 months. Preparation of the TCR library used RNA extracted from PBMCs. Construction of the TCR beta libraries employed iRepertoire HTBI primers in conjunction with Arm-PCR of CDR3 regions. Using its own MiXCR run on the multiplex PCR reads, TCRdb lists one record per CDR3 protein. The repertoire consists of about 500,000 distinct CDR3 sequences, with 16% occurring once and the leading ten covering 9% to 15%. Comment on this clonotype: The antigen is unknown. This may stem from a read error, because a much larger clone lies one nucleotide away.

This same sample was also part of a study on T cells in Graves' hyperthyroidism and ophthalmopathy. That publication notes: The HTBI primer set was used in a first-round RT-PCR of the TCR CDR3.

The TCR sequence derives from a man in his forties with Graves disease. The sample was peripheral blood mononuclear cells (PBMCs), taken at new diagnosis, from a patient treated with antithyroid drugs.

CDR3 sequence reads: CASSFGSRSCNEQFF. In nucleotides, the CDR3 is TGTGCCAGCAGTTTCGGTTCCCGCTCCTGCAATGAGCAGTTCTTC. The chain carries TRBV28 and TRBJ2-1; D gene unclear. Germline V gene lookup returns CDR1 MDHEN and CDR2 SYDVKM. This CDR3 comprises 15 residues.